These 13 T cell receptor beta chains came from one sample sequenced in a study of blood T cell repertoires in COVID-19. Profiled with immunoSEQ multiplex PCR; TCRdb holds only in-frame clones, not every one. The sample consists of 250,000 or so clones, just under 90% of them appearing once. Sequenced sample: PBMCs or T cells enriched from blood (not recorded which). These receptors all stem from a woman in her twenties or thirties with acute COVID-19.

The J gene is TRBJ2-7, the V gene TRBV5-1; the D is unclear. Germline CDR1 and CDR2: SGHRS and YFSETQ. The CDR3 consists of 17 residues. V dropped 2 bases and J dropped 2 bases, with 20 bases sitting between them. The CDR3 reads CASSLNLPPGSTYEQYF. The CDR3 DNA reads as TGCGCCAGCAGCTTAAACCTTCCGCCAGGCTCGACCTACGAGCAGTACTTC.

The rearrangement uses TRBV28 and TRBJ1-1; D ambiguous. Trimming left V 3 bases short and J 3 bases short, with 11 bases between. The CDR3 is made up of 14 amino acids. Germline V CDR1 and CDR2: MDHEN, SYDVKM. DNA for the CDR3: TGTGCCAGCAGTTTGGGTAGGGAGGACACTGAAGCTTTCTTT. Its translation is CASSLGREDTEAFF.

This clone has a count of ten or more. The V gene is TRBV19, the J gene TRBJ1-5; 8 nucleotides match TRBD1. The V gene end was trimmed by 5 bases and the J gene end by 4 bases; junction bases not matched to a gene: 10. The CDR3 runs 16 residues. CDR1 LNHDA and CDR2 SQIVND come from the germline V gene (reference sequence). For the CDR3, the DNA is TGTGCCAGTAGTGGGGTCGGGGACAGGTTTAATCAGCCCCAGCATTTT. Translated, it gives CASSGVGDRFNQPQHF.

A word on this clone: The sample carries other DNA sequences with the same CDR3. This chain uses TRBV5-6 with TRBJ2-7; TRBD1 matches 7 bases. The V gene end was trimmed by 0 bases and the J gene end by 2 bases; junction bases not matched to a gene: 2. The CDR3 loop spans 14 amino acids. CDR1 is SGHDT and CDR2 is YYEEEE in the germline V gene. The CDR3: CASSLGQGAYEQYF. The CDR3 region has the DNA TGTGCCAGCAGCTTGGGGCAGGGGGCCTACGAGCAGTACTTC.

The rearrangement links TRBV18 to TRBJ1-1; TRBD1 aligns across 10 bases. This CDR3 spans 16 amino acids. After removal of 0 bases from V and 0 bases from J, the junction contained 1 base not matched to a gene. The germline gives CDR1 KGHSH, CDR2 LQKENI. Here the CDR3 DNA reads TGTGCCAGCTCACCACCGACAGGGGGCGTGAACACTGAAGCTTTCTTT. Protein product: CASSPPTGGVNTEAFF.

The chain combines TRBV7-2 with TRBJ2-1, with TRBD2 matching 9 bases. Germline CDR1 is SGHTA and CDR2 is FQGNSA. CDR3 size: 16 residues. The V segment lost 0 bases and the J segment 8 bases; nucleotides outside the gene matches: 8. In nucleotides, the CDR3 is TGTGCCAGCAGCTTAGCTCCTGGCGGGAGGGGGTATGAGCAGTTCTTC. This translates into CASSLAPGGRGYEQFF. Full variable domain (remainder filled in from reference TRBV7-2 and TRBJ2-1): GAGVSQSPSNKVTEKGKDVELRCDPISGHTALYWYRQSLGQGLEFLIYFQGNSAPDKSGLPSDRFSAERTGGSVSTLTIQRTQQEDSAVYLCASSLAPGGRGYEQFFGPGTRLTVL.

This sequence joins TRBV3-1 (or the pseudogene TRBV3-2) and TRBJ1-3; D unresolved. V shed 1 base and J shed 0 bases, with 7 bases lying between them. The CDR3 loop spans 15 amino acids. Germline CDR1 LGHDT, CDR2 YNNKEL (reference sequence). The CDR3 reads CASSQGVNSGNTIYF. CDR3 coding DNA: TGTGCCAGCAGCCAAGGCGTAAACTCTGGAAACACCATATATTTT.

This clone has just one count. CDR3 protein: CASSPGGASYEQYF. The CDR3 nucleotides are TGTGCCAGCAGCCCCGGGGGGGCGTCCTACGAGCAGTACTTC. The V gene is TRBV7-8, the J gene TRBJ2-7; the match to TRBD2 covers 8 bases. The CDR3 runs 14 residues. V shed 5 bases and J 1 base; nucleotides not matched to a gene: 4. Germline loops: CDR1 SGHVS, CDR2 FQNEAQ.

The J gene is TRBJ2-1, the V gene TRBV29-1; 8 positions agree with TRBD2. The germline V gene has CDR1 SQVTM and CDR2 ANQGSEA. V dropped 4 bases and J dropped 5; count of bases not matched to a gene: 7. This CDR3 region has 14 residues. The CDR3 region has the DNA TGCAGCGTTGGGCCGGGACTAGGAAACAATGAGCAGTTCTTC. Amino acid sequence: CSVGPGLGNNEQFF.

The genes are TRBV2 and TRBJ1-2; D is undetermined. Germline V gene lookup returns CDR1 SNHLY and CDR2 FYNNEI. CDR3 length: 14 residues. V lost 1 base and J lost 7, with 13 bases in between. The CDR3 sequence is CASSEGLQTIGYTF. The CDR3 nucleotides are TGTGCCAGCAGTGAAGGCCTACAGACTATTGGCTACACCTTC. Using reference TRBV2 and TRBJ1-2 for the parts outside the CDR3, the full variable domain is EPEVTQTPSHQVTQMGQEVILRCVPISNHLYFYWYRQILGQKVEFLVSFYNNEISEKSEIFDDQFSVERPDGSNFTLKIRSTKLEDSAMYFCASSEGLQTIGYTFGSGTRLTVV.

The chain recombines TRBV19 with TRBJ2-6; a weak D match, TRBD2 (5 bases). Between the trimmed V and J ends, which lost 5 bases and 4 bases, there was a span of 9 bases. CDR3 size: 14 residues. The germline V gene encodes CDR1 LNHDA and CDR2 SQIVND (reference sequence). The CDR3 spells CASSEGRGANVLTF. In nucleotides, the CDR3 is TGTGCCAGTAGTGAGGGTAGAGGGGCCAACGTCCTGACTTTC.

The J gene is TRBJ1-2, the V gene TRBV27; D gene ambiguous. This CDR3 is 14 amino acids long. Trimming left V 1 base short and J 6 bases short, with 12 bases between. The germline V gene has CDR1 MNHEY and CDR2 SMNVEV (reference sequence). The CDR3 region has the DNA TGTGCCAGCAGTTTATTGGCGGGATCGGATGGCTACACCTTC. Translation gives CASSLLAGSDGYTF.

The rearrangement links TRBV6-4 to TRBJ2-1; possibly TRBD2 for D (8 bases). Trimming removed 2 bases from V and 4 bases from J, with 15 bases in between. CDR3 size: 16 residues. Germline values: CDR1 MRHNA, CDR2 SNTAGT. In nucleotides, the CDR3 is TGTGCCAGCAGTGACACGGGAGGGGGCTTTTACAATGAGCAGTTCTTC. Its translation: CASSDTGGGFYNEQFF.